A single sample is the source of the 8 T cell receptor beta chains below, sequenced in a study of technical replicates of blood from a few donors. TCRdb keeps only in-frame clones here, not all; method: immunoSEQ multiplex PCR. The repertoire has about 83,000 clones, more than 90% of them found once; the top ten carry approximately 0.25%. Source material: T cells isolated from PBMCs. All receptors come from a human donor in good health.

This chain links TRBV18 with TRBJ1-1; a weak D match, TRBD1 (6 bases). CDR3 size: 14 residues. The V end lost 6 bases, the J end lost 6 bases, and 17 bases lay between the germline ends. The germline V gene encodes CDR1 KGHSH and CDR2 LQKENI. The CDR3 nucleotides read TGTGCCAGCTCGCCCGCGGGGGGCAGGGCTGAAGCTTTCTTT. Translating it yields CASSPAGGRAEAFF. The full variable domain, with the rest looked up from reference TRBV18 and TRBJ1-1, is NAGVMQNPRHLVRRRGQEARLRCSPMKGHSHVYWYRQLPEEGLKFMVYLQKENIIDESGMPKERFSAEFPKEGPSILRIQQVVRGDSAAYFCASSPAGGRAEAFFGQGTRLTVV.

The rearrangement links TRBV5-1 to TRBJ2-7; 9 positions match TRBD1. The length of the CDR3 is 16 residues. The germline V gene encodes CDR1 SGHRS and CDR2 YFSETQ. V lost 2 bases and J lost 3; bases outside the gene matches: 9. CDR3 protein: CASSLSGTGFFYEQYF. The DNA of the CDR3 is TGCGCCAGCAGCTTATCCGGGACAGGGTTTTTCTACGAGCAGTACTTC.

The rearrangement uses TRBV9 and TRBJ1-5, with D uncertain. Germline CDR1 and CDR2: SGDLS and YYNGEE. V lost 0 bases to trimming and J lost 0 bases, with 7 bases between them. The CDR3 has 15 amino acids. CDR3 nucleotide sequence: TGTGCCAGCAGCGTAGGCGGCAGTAGCAATCAGCCCCAGCATTTT. This codes for CASSVGGSSNQPQHF.

About this clone itself: Other DNA sequences in this specimen translate into the identical CDR3. The rearrangement uses TRBV7-9 and TRBJ2-5, with no clear D. This CDR3 region has 10 residues. The germline gives CDR1 SEHNR, CDR2 FQNEAQ (reference sequence). V was cut by 5 bases and J by 4 bases, with 2 bases left in between. Here the CDR3 reads CASSLETQYF. CDR3 DNA sequence: TGTGCCAGCAGCCTAGAGACCCAGTACTTC.

V and J are TRBV30 and TRBJ2-3; TRBD1 matches 7 bases. Germline V lookup: CDR1 GTSNPN, CDR2 SVGIG (reference sequence). CDR3 length: 14 residues. The V and J ends lost 4 bases and 2 bases, in that order; junction bases with no gene match: 6. The CDR3: CAWNPGQYTDTQYF. As DNA, the CDR3 is TGTGCCTGGAACCCGGGACAGTACACAGATACGCAGTATTTT.

The chain couples TRBV9 to TRBJ1-3, with 7 positions matching TRBD1. Germline V CDR1 and CDR2: SGDLS, YYNGEE. The CDR3 contains 18 residues. V shed 3 bases and J 0 bases; nucleotides not matched to a gene: 12. DNA of the CDR3: TGTGCCAGCAGCGCAACGGGGCAGGGACAGATCTCTGGAAACACCATATATTTT. This codes for CASSATGQGQISGNTIYF.

Only one count was recorded for this clone. The chain links TRBV18 to TRBJ2-7; no definite D call. The ends were cut back, 2 bases at V and 4 bases at J, with 6 bases in the middle. The CDR3 sequence is 12 residues long. From germline, CDR1 is KGHSH and CDR2 LQKENI. CDR3 region: CASSPRDYEQYF. In DNA, the CDR3 is TGTGCCAGCTCACCAAGAGATTACGAGCAGTACTTC.

The chain links TRBV7-9 to TRBJ1-2; D perhaps matches TRBD1 (5 bases). Germline V CDR1 and CDR2: SEHNR, FQNEAQ (reference sequence). The ends were cut back, 1 base at V and 3 bases at J, with 15 bases in the middle. This CDR3 has 16 residues. CDR3 nucleotide sequence: TGTGCCAGCAGCTTAGGGGGTGGGGGGAGTCACTATGGCTACACCTTC. Its protein is CASSLGGGGSHYGYTF.